The rows below give T cell receptor beta chains drawn from one sample of a study of T cell repertoires in cytomegalovirus infection. TCRdb re-called the reads through MiXCR, storing one row per CDR3 protein. The profile covers 500,000 or so distinct CDR3 sequences, with 15% to 20% appearing a single time and 24% taken by the ten largest. The specimen sequenced was CD8+ T cells from PBMCs. Receptors originate from a human donor in good health (CMV status not recorded). Some clones in this sample may be carry-over from other donors' samples. Each CDR3 is given with its conserved first and last residue. A D gene is named only where the DNA matches it firmly. The size of a clone is reported for some rows only, either as once, few or many, or as a class for expanded clones.

>TRBJ2-3|TRBV10-3|many|-|14
CAALGETSTDTQYF
TGTGCCGCCCTGGGGGAAACTAGCACAGATACGCAGTATTTT
>TRBJ1-1|TRBV6-6|many|-|12
CASSLTYTEAFF
TGTGCCAGCAGTTTAACGTACACTGAAGCTTTCTTT
>TRBJ2-1|TRBV19|-|TRBD2|17
CASSIVPSGGFYNEQFF
TGTGCCAGTAGTATTGTCCCTAGCGGGGGGTTCTACAATGAGCAGTTCTTC
>TRBJ1-3|TRBV6-1|many|-|11
CASSERNTIYF
TGTGCCAGCAGTGAAAGAAACACCATATATTTT
>TRBJ2-2|TRBV28|many|-|15
CASSFGQVNTGELFF
TGTGCCAGCAGTTTCGGGCAGGTGAACACCGGGGAGCTGTTTTTT
>TRBJ2-2|TRBV7-8|many|TRBD1|15
CASSRDRGYTGELFF
TGTGCCAGCAGCCGGGACAGGGGGTACACCGGGGAGCTGTTTTTT
>TRBJ2-1|TRBV12-3/TRBV12-4|many|TRBD2|14
CASSPSGGYNEQFF
TGTGCCAGCAGTCCCTCGGGGGGTTACAATGAGCAGTTCTTC
>TRBJ1-2|TRBV6-5|few|-|14
CASSFVGGNYGYTF
TGTGCCAGCAGCTTCGTCGGGGGCAACTATGGCTACACCTTC
>TRBJ2-3|TRBV5-1|-|TRBD2|16
CASSPSLGREKDTQYF
TGCGCCAGCAGCCCTAGCTTGGGGCGGGAGAAAGATACGCAGTATTTT
>TRBJ2-2|TRBV7-3|many|-|13
CASSLVDTGELFF
TGTGCCAGCAGCTTAGTTGACACCGGGGAGCTGTTTTTT
>TRBJ2-1|TRBV28|-|TRBD2|17
CASSQGLAGVSYNEQFF
TGTGCCAGCAGTCAAGGACTAGCGGGAGTATCCTACAATGAGCAGTTCTTC
>TRBJ2-7|TRBV4-1|few|TRBD2|19
CASSQEPPLGGGRSYEQYF
TGCGCCAGCAGCCAAGAACCCCCTCTCGGGGGGGGACGCTCCTACGAGCAGTACTTC
>TRBJ1-1|TRBV6-1|many|-|13
CASSSLGSTEAFF
TGTGCCAGCAGTTCCCTAGGGAGCACTGAAGCTTTCTTT
>TRBJ1-5|TRBV12-3/TRBV12-4|-|-|15
CASSLRRRENQPQHF
TGTGCCAGCAGTTTAAGGCGGAGGGAGAATCAGCCCCAGCATTTT
>TRBJ2-7|TRBV11-2|-|TRBD1|16
CASSLVEGQGDYEQYF
TGTGCCAGCAGCTTAGTAGAGGGTCAGGGGGACTACGAGCAGTACTTC
>TRBJ1-1|TRBV19|-|TRBD1|13
CASSIGRGAEAFF
TGTGCCAGTAGTATAGGCAGGGGGGCCGAAGCTTTCTTT
>TRBJ1-2|TRBV27|-|-|13
CASSLSWGYGYTF
TGTGCCAGCAGTTTATCATGGGGGTATGGCTACACCTTC
>TRBJ2-7|TRBV7-6|few|-|12
CASSLDIDEQYF
TGTGCCAGCAGCTTAGATATAGACGAGCAGTACTTC
>TRBJ2-1|TRBV12-3/TRBV12-4|many|TRBD2|14
CASSYVGGPNEQFF
TGTGCCAGCAGTTACGTGGGAGGGCCGAATGAGCAGTTCTTC
>TRBJ2-3|TRBV6-5|-|TRBD1|14
CASSPTGEADTQYF
TGTGCCAGCAGTCCAACAGGGGAAGCAGATACGCAGTATTTT
>TRBJ1-4|TRBV7-8|many|-|18
CASSLALSGTTTNEKLFF
TGTGCCAGCAGCTTAGCGCTTTCAGGGACAACAACTAATGAAAAACTGTTTTTT
>TRBJ2-7|TRBV7-9|many|TRBD1|15
CASSGDRAPLHEQYF
TGTGCCAGCAGCGGCGACAGGGCCCCCCTCCACGAGCAGTACTTC
>TRBJ1-5|TRBV6-1|few|-|14
CASTRDYSNQPQHF
TGTGCCAGCACCAGAGACTATAGCAATCAGCCCCAGCATTTT
>TRBJ2-1|TRBV2|many|TRBD1|13
CASPGGPGGEQFF
TGTGCCAGCCCGGGCGGACCAGGGGGTGAGCAGTTCTTC
>TRBJ1-4|TRBV19|-|TRBD1|16
CASSIGPGQGDEKLFF
TGTGCCAGTAGTATAGGACCGGGACAGGGGGATGAAAAACTGTTTTTT
>TRBJ1-5|TRBV27|few|-|14
CASSFLGKGQPQHF
TGTGCCAGCAGTTTTCTGGGGAAAGGTCAGCCCCAGCATTTT
>TRBJ2-2|TRBV4-1|many|TRBD1|16
CASSQDEGAVTGELFF
TGCGCCAGCAGCCAAGATGAGGGGGCGGTCACCGGGGAGCTGTTTTTT
>TRBJ2-1|TRBV6-5|few|TRBD2|16
CASKGLAEAGYNEQFF
TGTGCCAGCAAGGGACTAGCGGAAGCCGGGTACAATGAGCAGTTCTTC
>TRBJ2-3|TRBV4-1|many|-|17
CASSQGREGEAANTQYF
TGCGCCAGCAGCCAAGGTCGCGAGGGTGAGGCGGCAAATACGCAGTATTTT
>TRBJ2-1|TRBV6-6|-|TRBD1|10
CASGDRVMFF
TGTGCCAGCGGGGACAGGGTGATGTTCTTC
>TRBJ1-1|TRBV9|many|-|14
CASSVGGTNTEAFF
TGTGCCAGCAGCGTAGGGGGAACGAACACTGAAGCTTTCTTT
>TRBJ1-1|TRBV4-1|-|-|15
CASSQERYMNTEAFF
TGCGCCAGCAGCCAAGAAAGATACATGAACACTGAAGCTTTCTTT
>TRBJ2-3|TRBV24-1|-|-|15
CATSDLAGTTSTPYF
TGTGCCACCAGTGATTTGGCTGGTACTACCTCGACGCCGTATTTT
>TRBJ2-1|TRBV6-2/TRBV6-3|few|TRBD2|19
CASSYLGTSGGSSYNEQFF
TGTGCCAGCAGCTATCTCGGGACTAGCGGGGGGAGCTCCTACAATGAGCAGTTCTTC
>TRBJ2-7|TRBV27|-|-|13
CASSSPYSYEQYF
TGTGCCAGCAGTTCCCCCTACTCCTACGAGCAGTACTTC
>TRBJ2-1|TRBV14|many|-|15
CASSQELQGEGEQFF
TGTGCCAGCAGCCAAGAACTACAGGGAGAGGGGGAGCAGTTCTTC
>TRBJ2-7|TRBV10-2|few|TRBD2|17
CASITGTSGRRAYEQYF
TGCGCCAGCATCACCGGGACTAGCGGGAGGAGGGCCTACGAGCAGTACTTC
>TRBJ1-1|TRBV9|few|-|14
CASSVSKGWTEAFF
TGTGCCAGCAGCGTATCGAAGGGGTGGACTGAAGCTTTCTTT
>TRBJ1-1|TRBV19|-|-|12
CASGPKNTEAFF
TGTGCCAGTGGACCGAAGAACACTGAAGCTTTCTTT
>TRBJ2-7|TRBV6-1|many|-|14
CASSEDRRSYEQYF
TGTGCCAGCAGTGAAGACAGGCGCTCCTACGAGCAGTACTTC
>TRBJ2-7|TRBV10-3|many|-|14
CAISESGSSYEQYF
TGTGCCATCAGTGAGTCGGGCAGCTCCTACGAGCAGTACTTC
>TRBJ1-1|TRBV19|few|TRBD1|14
CASGSRGKDTEAFF
TGTGCCAGTGGTAGCAGGGGGAAGGACACTGAAGCTTTCTTT
>TRBJ2-7|TRBV12-3/TRBV12-4|many|TRBD1|18
CASSSLIPDRADSYEQYF
TGTGCCAGCAGTTCCCTCATACCGGACAGGGCCGATTCGTACGAGCAGTACTTC
>TRBJ2-1|TRBV4-1|-|TRBD2|12
CASSLSGNKQFF
TGCGCCAGCAGCCTTAGCGGGAACAAGCAGTTCTTC
>TRBJ1-1|TRBV13|few|-|13
CASTGYMNTEAFF
TGTGCCAGCACAGGATATATGAACACTGAAGCTTTCTTT
>TRBJ2-3|TRBV7-8|many|-|10
CAITGDTQYF
TGTGCCATTACAGGGGATACGCAGTATTTT
>TRBJ1-2|TRBV12-5|many|TRBD1|13
CASGFGQADGYTF
TGTGCTAGTGGATTTGGACAGGCGGATGGCTACACCTTC
>TRBJ2-5|TRBV7-8|many|-|14
CASSLGAGLETQYF
TGTGCCAGCAGCTTAGGGGCAGGGTTGGAGACCCAGTACTTC
>TRBJ2-5|TRBV28|-|-|15
CASSGRLIGRETQYF
TGTGCCAGCAGTGGCCGGCTGATAGGGAGGGAGACCCAGTACTTC
>TRBJ2-2|TRBV24-1|-|TRBD2|18
CATSDPGLAGVETGELFF
TGTGCCACCAGTGACCCCGGACTAGCGGGAGTCGAGACCGGGGAGCTGTTTTTT
>TRBJ2-3|TRBV4-1|-|-|14
CASSQEDSTDTQYF
TGCGCCAGCAGCCAAGAGGACAGCACAGATACGCAGTATTTT
>TRBJ1-2|TRBV15|-|TRBD1|16
CATSRTTGILDYGYTF
TGTGCCACCAGCAGGACGACAGGGATACTCGACTATGGCTACACCTTC
>TRBJ2-5|TRBV6-6|many|-|15
CASLKRSAGEETQYF
TGTGCCAGCTTAAAAAGGTCGGCAGGGGAAGAGACCCAGTACTTC